These 11 T cell receptor beta chains came from one sample sequenced in a study of cytomegalovirus exposure and HLA in healthy donors. PCR was performed using 60 Vbeta and 13 Jbeta primers. Generated by immunoSEQ multiplex PCR, the TCRdb table keeps only in-frame clones and is missing some. The sample records about 170,000 clones, 75% to 90% being singletons. Sequenced: PBMCs. These receptors all stem from a male donor in good health and CMV-seronegative.

The chain links TRBV7-8 to TRBJ1-1; the D gene is possibly TRBD1 (6 bases). V was trimmed by 5 bases and J by 7 bases, leaving 14 bases between them. The CDR3 length is 13 residues. Germline V lookup: CDR1 SGHVS, CDR2 FQNEAQ. The CDR3 DNA reads TGTGCCAGCAGCGTTACAGGGAAGATTGAAGCTTTCTTT. Its translation is CASSVTGKIEAFF.

The CDR3 here is CASRTSGGAGVKETQYF. DNA of the CDR3: TGTGCCAGCAGGACTAGCGGGGGGGCGGGCGTAAAAGAGACCCAGTACTTC. The chain uses TRBV2 and TRBJ2-5; 14 bases line up with TRBD2. Germline V gene data show CDR1 as SNHLY and CDR2 as FYNNEI. The V segment lost 6 bases and the J segment 3 bases; nucleotides outside the gene matches: 9. The CDR3 covers 17 residues. The full variable domain, completed using reference TRBV2 and TRBJ2-5, is EPEVTQTPSHQVTQMGQEVILRCVPISNHLYFYWYRQILGQKVEFLVSFYNNEISEKSEIFDDQFSVERPDGSNFTLKIRSTKLEDSAMYFCASRTSGGAGVKETQYFGPGTRLLVL.

CDR3 bases: TGTGCCAGCTCACCCCCGGGGAAAGAGACCCAGTACTTC. Translation gives CASSPPGKETQYF. This chain uses TRBV18 with TRBJ2-5; D is perhaps TRBD2 (5 bases). V was cut by 3 bases and J by 3 bases, with 8 bases left in between. Germline V gives CDR1 KGHSH, CDR2 LQKENI. The CDR3 extends over 13 amino acids.

The V call is TRBV7-8, the J call TRBJ2-7, with D perhaps matching TRBD1 (7 bases). The CDR3 covers 16 residues. Trimming removed 1 base at V and 6 bases at J, with 19 bases between. The germline CDR1 and CDR2 sequences are SGHVS and FQNEAQ. The CDR3 bases are TGTGCCAGCAGCTTAGGAGGCGGGACAGCCAACTTCGAGCAGTACTTC. Protein sequence: CASSLGGGTANFEQYF.

The J gene is TRBJ2-1, the V gene TRBV6-1; 7 positions match TRBD1. Germline loops: CDR1 MNHNS, CDR2 SASEGT. This CDR3 has 17 residues. With 1 base clipped from V and 4 bases from J, the junction kept 10 bases outside the gene matches. In nucleotides, the CDR3 is TGTGCCAGCAGTGAAGGCCACAGGGGCCGACCTTACAATGAGCAGTTCTTC. Amino acid sequence: CASSEGHRGRPYNEQFF.

The CDR3 sequence: CASTRGREAFF. For the CDR3, the DNA is TGTGCCAGCACAAGGGGCAGGGAAGCTTTCTTT. This chain links TRBV27 with TRBJ1-1; D might be TRBD1 (5 bases). Trimming removed 7 bases from V and 8 bases from J, with 11 bases in between. Per the germline V gene, CDR1 is MNHEY and CDR2 is SMNVEV (reference sequence). The CDR3 covers 11 residues.

The genes are TRBV10-1 and TRBJ2-5, with D perhaps matching TRBD1 (5 bases). Germline V gene sequence: CDR1 WNHNN, CDR2 SYGVQD (reference sequence). This CDR3 spans 13 amino acids. Deletions cut 4 bases from V and 1 base from J, with 7 bases between. CDR3: CASSGGAQETQYF. CDR3 DNA: TGCGCCAGCAGTGGTGGGGCCCAAGAGACCCAGTACTTC.

V gene TRBV5-1 combines with J gene TRBJ2-1, with D unresolved. V was trimmed by 0 bases and J by 0 bases, leaving 10 bases between them. Per the germline V gene, CDR1 is SGHRS and CDR2 is YFSETQ. CDR3 length equals 16 residues. CDR3 sequence: CASSLDPSSSYNEQFF. The DNA of the CDR3 is TGCGCCAGCAGCTTGGATCCTTCGAGCTCCTACAATGAGCAGTTCTTC.

The chain uses TRBV6-5 and TRBJ2-5, with D possibly TRBD2 on 6 matching bases. CDR3 length: 15 residues. Per the germline V gene, CDR1 is MNHEY and CDR2 is SVGAGI. V lost 7 bases and J 1 base, leaving 16 bases between the germline ends. The CDR3 loop is CASTPDRGSQETQYF. The CDR3 nucleotides read TGTGCCAGCACCCCCGATCGGGGGAGCCAAGAGACCCAGTACTTC.

This clone turned up a few times. The rearrangement uses TRBV10-3 and TRBJ2-7; D is undetermined. The CDR3 runs to 13 residues. CDR1 and CDR2 (germline): ENHRY, SYGVKD. Between the trimmed V and J ends, which lost 6 bases and 3 bases, there was a span of 12 bases. The CDR3: CAISYLRFYEQYF. The DNA for the CDR3 is TGTGCCATCAGCTATCTGCGGTTCTACGAGCAGTACTTC.

This clone has only a few counts. This chain joins TRBV7-9 and TRBJ1-2; tentative D call: TRBD1 (6 bases). The V end was cut by 3 bases, the J end by 8 bases, with 10 bases between. Germline CDR1 reads SEHNR; CDR2 reads FQNEAQ (reference sequence). This CDR3 region has 12 residues. Here the CDR3 reads CASSLDSLGYTF. CDR3 DNA sequence: TGTGCCAGCAGCTTGGACAGCCTGGGCTACACCTTC. Together with reference TRBV7-9 and TRBJ1-2, the CDR3 gives the full variable domain: DTGVSQNPRHKITKRGQNVTFRCDPISEHNRLYWYRQTLGQGPEFLTYFQNEAQLEKSRLLSDRFSAERPKGSFSTLEIQRTEQGDSAMYLCASSLDSLGYTFGSGTRLTVV.